This T cell receptor (beta chain) was recorded in a study of blood T cell repertoires in COVID-19. Study as a whole: There were acute and convalescent COVID-19 samples, and they came from the United States, Italy and Spain. T cells, B-cell-depleted T cells, or PBMCs supplied cDNA or gDNA.

This clone showed up just a few times. Using immunoSEQ multiplex PCR, the repertoire was profiled, and TCRdb retains in-frame clones only, with some absent. The data contain approximately 170,000 clones, less than 85% of them singletons. Trimming shortened V by 0 bases and J by 5 bases, and 10 bases separated the two germline ends. Germline V lookup: CDR1 MNHNS, CDR2 SASEGT. CDR3 length equals 15 residues. The sequence was collected from a woman between 45 and 65 years old with acute or convalescent COVID-19. The rearrangement uses TRBV6-1 and TRBJ2-2, with D maybe TRBD1 (6 bases). The sample consisted of peripheral blood. DNA for the CDR3: TGTGCCAGCAGTGAAGCGGGGGCGACGACCGGGGAGCTGTTTTTT. This codes for CASSEAGATTGELFF.